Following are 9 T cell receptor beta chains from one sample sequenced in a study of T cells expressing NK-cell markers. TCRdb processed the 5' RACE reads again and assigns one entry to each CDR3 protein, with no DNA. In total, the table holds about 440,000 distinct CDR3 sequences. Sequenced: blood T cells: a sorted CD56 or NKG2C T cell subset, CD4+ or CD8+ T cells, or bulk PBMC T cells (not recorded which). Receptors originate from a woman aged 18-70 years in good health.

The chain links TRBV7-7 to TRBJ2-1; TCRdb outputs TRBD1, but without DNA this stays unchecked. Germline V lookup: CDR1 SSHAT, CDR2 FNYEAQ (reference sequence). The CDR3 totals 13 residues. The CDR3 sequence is CASSLAGANEQFF. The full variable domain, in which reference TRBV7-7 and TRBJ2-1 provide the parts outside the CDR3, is GAGVSQSPRYKVTKRGQDVTLRCDPISSHATLYWYQQALGQGPEFLTYFNYEAQPDKSGLPSDRFSAERPEGSISTLTIQRTEQRDSAMYRCASSLAGANEQFFGPGTRLTVL.

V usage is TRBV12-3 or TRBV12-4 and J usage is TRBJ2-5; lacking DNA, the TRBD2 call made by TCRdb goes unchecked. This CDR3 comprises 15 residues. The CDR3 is CASTDRTSGGETQYF.

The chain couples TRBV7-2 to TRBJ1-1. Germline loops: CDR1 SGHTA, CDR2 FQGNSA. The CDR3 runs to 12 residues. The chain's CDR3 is CASRHTNTEAFF.

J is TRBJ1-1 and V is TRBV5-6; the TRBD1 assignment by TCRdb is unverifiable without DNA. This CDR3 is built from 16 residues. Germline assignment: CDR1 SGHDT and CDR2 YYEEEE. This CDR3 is CASSLEITPQGTEAFF.

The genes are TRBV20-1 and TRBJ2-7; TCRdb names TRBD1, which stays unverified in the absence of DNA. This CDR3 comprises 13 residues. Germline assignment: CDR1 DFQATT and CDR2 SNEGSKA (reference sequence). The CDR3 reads CSARRSGGYEQYF.

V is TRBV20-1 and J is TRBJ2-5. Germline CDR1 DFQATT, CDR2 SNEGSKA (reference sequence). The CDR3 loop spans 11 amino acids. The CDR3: CSAKLHETQYF.

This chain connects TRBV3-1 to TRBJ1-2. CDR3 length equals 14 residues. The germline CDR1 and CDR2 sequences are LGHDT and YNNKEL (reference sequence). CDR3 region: CASSRPGGYYGYTF.

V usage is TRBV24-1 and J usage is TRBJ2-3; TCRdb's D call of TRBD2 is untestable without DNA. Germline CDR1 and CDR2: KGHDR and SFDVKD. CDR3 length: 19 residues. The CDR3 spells CATSDPRVRAGVLTDTQYF.

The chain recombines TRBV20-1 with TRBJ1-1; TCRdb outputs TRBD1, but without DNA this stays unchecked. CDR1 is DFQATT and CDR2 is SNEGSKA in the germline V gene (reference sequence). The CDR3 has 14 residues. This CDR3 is CSAREPRGGTEAFF.